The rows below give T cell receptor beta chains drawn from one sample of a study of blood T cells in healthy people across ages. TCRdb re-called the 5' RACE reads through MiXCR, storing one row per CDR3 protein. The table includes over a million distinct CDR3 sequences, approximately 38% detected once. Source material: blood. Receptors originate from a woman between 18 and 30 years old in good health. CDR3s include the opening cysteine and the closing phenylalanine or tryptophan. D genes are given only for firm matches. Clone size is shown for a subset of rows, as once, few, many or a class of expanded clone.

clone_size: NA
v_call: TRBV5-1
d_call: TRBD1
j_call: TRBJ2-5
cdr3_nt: TGCGCCAGCAGCTTGTTCGGCGGACAGGGAATCGGGGAGACCCAGTACTTC
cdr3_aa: CASSLFGGQGIGETQYF

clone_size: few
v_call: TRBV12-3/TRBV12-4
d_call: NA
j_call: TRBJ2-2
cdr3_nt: TGTGCCAGCAGTTCAGTTCTGGGCACCGGGGAGCTGTTTTTT
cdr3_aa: CASSSVLGTGELFF

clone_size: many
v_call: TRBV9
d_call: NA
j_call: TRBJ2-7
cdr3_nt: TGTGCCAGCAGTCGTGAAATCTCCTACGAGCAGTACTTC
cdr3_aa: CASSREISYEQYF

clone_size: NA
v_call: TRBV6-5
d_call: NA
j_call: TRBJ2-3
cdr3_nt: TGCGCCAGCATTGGGGCAGATACGCAGTATTTT
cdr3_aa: CASIGADTQYF

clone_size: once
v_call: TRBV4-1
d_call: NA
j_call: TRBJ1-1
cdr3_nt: TGCGCCAGCAGCCAAGATCAAGGGGGGAACACTGAAGCTTTCTTT
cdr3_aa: CASSQDQGGNTEAFF

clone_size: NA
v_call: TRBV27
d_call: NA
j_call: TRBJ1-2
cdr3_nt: TGTGCCAGCAGTCGTACGGGGTCGGGGTTCTATGGCTACACCTTC
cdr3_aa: CASSRTGSGFYGYTF

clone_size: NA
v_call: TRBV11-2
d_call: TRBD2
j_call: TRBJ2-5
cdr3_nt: TGTGCCAGCAGCCCGGTAGCGGGAGGTTGGGAGACCCAGTACTTC
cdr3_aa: CASSPVAGGWETQYF

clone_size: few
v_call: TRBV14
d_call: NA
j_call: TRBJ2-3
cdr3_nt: TGTGCCAGCAGCCAAGAAAGGGGGAGGGGAACAGATACGCAGTATTTT
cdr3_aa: CASSQERGRGTDTQYF

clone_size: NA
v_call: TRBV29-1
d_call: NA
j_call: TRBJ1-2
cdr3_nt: TGCAGCGTTGAAGATAGTGGGCGGGGTGGCTACACCTTC
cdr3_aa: CSVEDSGRGGYTF

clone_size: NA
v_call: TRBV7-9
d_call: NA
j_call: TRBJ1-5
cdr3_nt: TGTGCCAGCACCGCAGGGGAGGGTCAGCCCCAGCATTTT
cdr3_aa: CASTAGEGQPQHF

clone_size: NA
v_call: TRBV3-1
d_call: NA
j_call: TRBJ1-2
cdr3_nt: TGTGCCAGCAGCCAAGGCACCGGGACCGTCTATGGCTACACCTTC
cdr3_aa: CASSQGTGTVYGYTF

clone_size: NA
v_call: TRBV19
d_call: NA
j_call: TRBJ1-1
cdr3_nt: TGTGCCGGTAGTATAGGTGGGGGCACTGAAGCTTTCTTT
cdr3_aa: CAGSIGGGTEAFF

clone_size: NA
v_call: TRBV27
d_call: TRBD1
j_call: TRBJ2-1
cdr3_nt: TGTGCCAGCAGCTTTACGGACAGGGGTACGAATGAGCAGTTCTTC
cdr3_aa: CASSFTDRGTNEQFF

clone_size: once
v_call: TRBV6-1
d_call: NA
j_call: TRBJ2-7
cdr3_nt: TGTGTCAGCAGTCAGAGGGGGTACTCCTACGAGCAGTACTTC
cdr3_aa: CVSSQRGYSYEQYF

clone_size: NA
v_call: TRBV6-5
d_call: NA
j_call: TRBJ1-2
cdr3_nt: TGTGCCAGCTCCGGCGGGGCTGGCTACACCTTC
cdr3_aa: CASSGGAGYTF

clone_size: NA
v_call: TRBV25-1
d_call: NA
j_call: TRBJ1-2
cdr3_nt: TGTGCCAGCAGTGAATCAGGTCAACGGAACATCCACACCTTC
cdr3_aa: CASSESGQRNIHTF

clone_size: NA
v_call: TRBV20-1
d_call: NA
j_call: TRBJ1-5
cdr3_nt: TGCAGTGCTAGAGATCGCGATGCGGCCGCGTATAGCAATCAGCCCCAGCATTTT
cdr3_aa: CSARDRDAAAYSNQPQHF

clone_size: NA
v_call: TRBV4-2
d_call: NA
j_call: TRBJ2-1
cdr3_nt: TGTGCCAGCAGCCAAGTTTATGGGGGGATTGAGCAGTTCTTC
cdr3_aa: CASSQVYGGIEQFF

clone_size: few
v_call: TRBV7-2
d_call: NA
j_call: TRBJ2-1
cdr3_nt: TGTGCCAGCAGCTTCCGACCCGGGAGAGGAACCCCCTACAATGAGCAGTTCTTC
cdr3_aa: CASSFRPGRGTPYNEQFF

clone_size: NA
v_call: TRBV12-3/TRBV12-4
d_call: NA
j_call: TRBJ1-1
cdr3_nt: TGTGCCAGCAGTAGATCCACTGAAGCTTTCTTT
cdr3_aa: CASSRSTEAFF

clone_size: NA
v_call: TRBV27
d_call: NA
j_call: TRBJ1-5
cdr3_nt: TGTGCCAGCAGTTTCCGAGGGGGTCCATCTTATCCCCAGCATTTT
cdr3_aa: CASSFRGGPSYPQHF

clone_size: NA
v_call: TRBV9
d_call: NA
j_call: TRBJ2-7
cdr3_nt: TGTGCCAGCAGCGTAGGACAGAATCCAACCTACGAGCAGTACTTC
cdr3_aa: CASSVGQNPTYEQYF

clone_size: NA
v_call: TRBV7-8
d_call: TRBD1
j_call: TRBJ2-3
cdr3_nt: TGTGCCAGCAGCGTCAAGGACAGGGTTTCGCAGTATTTT
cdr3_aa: CASSVKDRVSQYF

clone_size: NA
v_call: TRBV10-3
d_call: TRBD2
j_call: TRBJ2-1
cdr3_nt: TGTGCCATCAGTGTGTTATTGGGACTAGCGACCTACAATGAGCAGTTCTTC
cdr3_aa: CAISVLLGLATYNEQFF

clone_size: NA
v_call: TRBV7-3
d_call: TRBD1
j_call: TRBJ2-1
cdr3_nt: TGTGCCAGCAGCGGACAGGGACAGACATACAATGAGCAGTTCTTC
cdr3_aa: CASSGQGQTYNEQFF

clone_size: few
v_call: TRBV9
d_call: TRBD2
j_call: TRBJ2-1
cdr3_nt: TGTGCCAGCAGCGTAGGCGCAGCGGGGAGCGGGTTCTTC
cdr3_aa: CASSVGAAGSGFF

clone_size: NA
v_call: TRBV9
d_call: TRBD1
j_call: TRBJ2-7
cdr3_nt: TGTGCCAGCAGCGTAGTTGAGGGGGCAAGGTCCTACGAGCAGTACTTC
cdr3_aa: CASSVVEGARSYEQYF

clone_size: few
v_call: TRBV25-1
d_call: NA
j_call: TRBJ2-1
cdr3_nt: TGTGCCAGCATAAGTGGGGGTAATGAGCAGTTCTTC
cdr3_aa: CASISGGNEQFF

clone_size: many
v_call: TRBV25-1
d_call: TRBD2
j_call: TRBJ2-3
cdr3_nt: TGTGCCAGCAGCAGACTAGCGGGAGTCGATACGCAGTATTTT
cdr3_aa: CASSRLAGVDTQYF

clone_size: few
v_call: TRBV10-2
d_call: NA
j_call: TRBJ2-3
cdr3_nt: TGCGCCAGCAGTGATCAGGGGACGGATACGCAGTATTTT
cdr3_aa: CASSDQGTDTQYF

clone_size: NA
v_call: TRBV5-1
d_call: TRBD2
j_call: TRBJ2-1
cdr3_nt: TGCGCCAGCAGCCCTAGAGCGGGAGGAGGGGAGCAGTTCTTC
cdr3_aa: CASSPRAGGGEQFF

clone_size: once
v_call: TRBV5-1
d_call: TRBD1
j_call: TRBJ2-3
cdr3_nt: TGCGCCAGCAGCTACGCTAGGAGGACAGGGGCGAGCATAGATACGCAGTATTTT
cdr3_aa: CASSYARRTGASIDTQYF

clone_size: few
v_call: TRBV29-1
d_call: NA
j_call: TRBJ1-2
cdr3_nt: TGCAGCGTTGCAAGTAATGAGCCCCGAACCAACTATGGCTACACCTTC
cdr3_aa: CSVASNEPRTNYGYTF

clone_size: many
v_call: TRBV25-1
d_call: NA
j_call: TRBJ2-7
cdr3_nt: TGTGCCAGCAGTGATAATCCCAGGACGAGAGGCTACGAGCAGTACTTC
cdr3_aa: CASSDNPRTRGYEQYF

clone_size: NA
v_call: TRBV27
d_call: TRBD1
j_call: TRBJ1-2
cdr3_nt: TGTGCCAGCAAAAAAAGACAGGGGAGAAGTGGCTACACCTTC
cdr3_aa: CASKKRQGRSGYTF

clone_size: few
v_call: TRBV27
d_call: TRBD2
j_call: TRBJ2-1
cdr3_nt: TGTGCCAGCATCAGCGATTGGACTAGAACCTACAATGAGCAGTTCTTC
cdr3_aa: CASISDWTRTYNEQFF

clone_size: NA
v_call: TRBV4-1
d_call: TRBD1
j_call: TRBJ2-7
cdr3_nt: TGCGCCAGCAGCCATGAACAGGGGGCCACGGTCGAGCAGTACTTC
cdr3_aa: CASSHEQGATVEQYF

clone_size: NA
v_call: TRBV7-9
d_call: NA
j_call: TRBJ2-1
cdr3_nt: TGTGCCAGGGGGGCATTGGGGTACAATGAGCAGTTCTTC
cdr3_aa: CARGALGYNEQFF

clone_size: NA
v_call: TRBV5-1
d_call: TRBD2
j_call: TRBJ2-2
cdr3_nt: TGCGCCAGCAGCTCCGCGGGGGTTACCGGGGAGCTGTTTTTT
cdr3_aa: CASSSAGVTGELFF

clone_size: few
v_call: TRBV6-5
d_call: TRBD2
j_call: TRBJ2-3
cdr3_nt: TGTGCCAGCAGTTATGGGAGGGTCGTGGATACGCAGTATTTT
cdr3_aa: CASSYGRVVDTQYF

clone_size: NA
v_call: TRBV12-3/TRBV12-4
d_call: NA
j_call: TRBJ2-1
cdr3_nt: TGTGCCAGCAGTCTGCACGACCTCAATGAGCAGTTCTTC
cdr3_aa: CASSLHDLNEQFF

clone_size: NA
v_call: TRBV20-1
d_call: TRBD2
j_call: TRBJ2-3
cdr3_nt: TGCAGTGCTAAACGGGAGGGTTCCGGTGATACGCAGTATTTT
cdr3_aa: CSAKREGSGDTQYF

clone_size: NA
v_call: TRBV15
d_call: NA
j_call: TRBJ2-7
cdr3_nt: TGTGCCACCAGCAGTGGGACTGGATACTACGAGCAGTACTTC
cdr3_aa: CATSSGTGYYEQYF

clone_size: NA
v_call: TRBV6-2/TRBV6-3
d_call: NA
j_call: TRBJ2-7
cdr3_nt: TGTGCCACCACAGAGCCCCATGGCGAGCAGTACTTC
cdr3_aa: CATTEPHGEQYF

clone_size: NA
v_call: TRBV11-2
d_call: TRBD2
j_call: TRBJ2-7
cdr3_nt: TGTGCCAGCAGCTACGGACTAGCGGACACCTACGAGCAGTACTTC
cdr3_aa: CASSYGLADTYEQYF

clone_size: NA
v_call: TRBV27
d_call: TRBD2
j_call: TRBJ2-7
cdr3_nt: TGTGCCAGCAGTGACAGCGGGAGTTTCAACAGTGCGCAGTACTTC
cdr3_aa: CASSDSGSFNSAQYF

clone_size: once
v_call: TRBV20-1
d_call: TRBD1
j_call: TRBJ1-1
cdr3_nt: TGCAGTGCGATAAAACAGGGACAGGGGGCTGAAGCTTTCTTT
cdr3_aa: CSAIKQGQGAEAFF

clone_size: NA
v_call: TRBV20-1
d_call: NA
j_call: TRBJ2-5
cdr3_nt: TGCAGTGCCCAGGGGAGTCCGGGACACCAAGAGACCCAGTACTTC
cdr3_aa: CSAQGSPGHQETQYF

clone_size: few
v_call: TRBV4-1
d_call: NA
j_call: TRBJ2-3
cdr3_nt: TGCGCCAGCAGCCCACTGGGGGGCGGGAGACTCTCAGCAGATACGCAGTATTTT
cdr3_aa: CASSPLGGGRLSADTQYF